This TCR beta chain emerged from a study of cytomegalovirus exposure and HLA in healthy donors. Broader study findings: Indistinguishable V segments, including TRBV6-2 and TRBV6-3, were excluded.

Trimming shortened V by 6 bases and J by 6 bases, and 12 bases separated the two germline ends. CDR3 size: 13 residues. Germline V CDR1 and CDR2: MNHNS, SASEGT. Details on this clone: Its antigen is unidentified.

Researchers ran the PCR with 60 Vbeta and 13 Jbeta primers. TCRdb's table, derived via immunoSEQ multiplex PCR, lists solely in-frame clones and lacks some. The table records more than 200,000 clones, roughly 80% of them present only once. Nominally healthy donors provided the samples, though records likely missed some immune exposures. This sequence was found in a man aged 40-55 years in good health and CMV-seropositive. The rearrangement links TRBV6-1 to TRBJ1-5; weak D call: TRBD1 (6 bases). The sequenced material came from PBMCs. The CDR3 loop reads CASRQGLIQPQHF. The DNA of the CDR3 is TGTGCCAGCAGACAGGGCTTGATTCAGCCCCAGCATTTT.